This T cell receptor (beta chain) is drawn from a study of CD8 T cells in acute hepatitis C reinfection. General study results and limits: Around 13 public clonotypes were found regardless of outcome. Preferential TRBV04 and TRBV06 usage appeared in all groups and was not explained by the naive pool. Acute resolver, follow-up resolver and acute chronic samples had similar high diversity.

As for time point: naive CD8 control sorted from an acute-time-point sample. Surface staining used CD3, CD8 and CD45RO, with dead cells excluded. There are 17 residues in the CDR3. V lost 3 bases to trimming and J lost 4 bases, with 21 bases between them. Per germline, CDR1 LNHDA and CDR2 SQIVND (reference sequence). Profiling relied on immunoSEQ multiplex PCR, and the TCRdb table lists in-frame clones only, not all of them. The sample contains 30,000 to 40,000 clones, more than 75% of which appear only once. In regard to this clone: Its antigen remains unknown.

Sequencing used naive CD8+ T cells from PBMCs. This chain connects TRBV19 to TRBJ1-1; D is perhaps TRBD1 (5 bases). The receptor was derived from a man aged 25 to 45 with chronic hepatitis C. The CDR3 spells CASSIIRDATRGTEAFF. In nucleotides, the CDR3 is TGTGCCAGTAGTATTATCCGGGACGCGACACGGGGCACTGAAGCTTTCTTT.